A single T cell receptor beta chain is shown here with its context. No conserved phenylalanine or tryptophan is present at the end of the CDR3, so a read error is the likely explanation. The sample is drawn from a study of tumor-infiltrating lymphocytes in primary liver carcinoma. Taking roughly 20-34 mg of unsorted bulk tissue, the authors co-extracted RNA and DNA. V lost 6 bases, J lost 2 bases, and 17 bases lay in between. CDR1 is ENHRY, CDR2 SYGVKD, per germline. There are 15 residues in the CDR3. From roughly 0.45 ug total RNA, TCR beta cDNA was generated with a primer in the constant region. ARM-PCR, slightly modified, supplied the TCR beta libraries through three nested multiplex PCR rounds. Amplification in the first two PCR rounds was performed using TRBV1-TRBV30 forward primers and a C-beta reverse primer for around 10 cycles each. TCRdb recomputed calls from the multiplex PCR reads with MiXCR, one row per CDR3 protein. The sample carries approximately 45,000 distinct CDR3 sequences, 73% recorded once.

Sequencing input: liver tumor tissue from sampling region 2. Described subset: tumor region T2, inferior pole. The chain links TRBV10-3 to TRBJ2-7, with a tentative D call TRBD2 (6 bases). The source of this sequence is a middle-aged man with primary liver carcinoma and hepatitis B virus infection. The chain's CDR3 is CAISYVTRDPYEQYL. The CDR3 DNA sequence: TGTGCCATCAGCTACGTGACTAGGGACCCCTACGAGCAGTACTTA.